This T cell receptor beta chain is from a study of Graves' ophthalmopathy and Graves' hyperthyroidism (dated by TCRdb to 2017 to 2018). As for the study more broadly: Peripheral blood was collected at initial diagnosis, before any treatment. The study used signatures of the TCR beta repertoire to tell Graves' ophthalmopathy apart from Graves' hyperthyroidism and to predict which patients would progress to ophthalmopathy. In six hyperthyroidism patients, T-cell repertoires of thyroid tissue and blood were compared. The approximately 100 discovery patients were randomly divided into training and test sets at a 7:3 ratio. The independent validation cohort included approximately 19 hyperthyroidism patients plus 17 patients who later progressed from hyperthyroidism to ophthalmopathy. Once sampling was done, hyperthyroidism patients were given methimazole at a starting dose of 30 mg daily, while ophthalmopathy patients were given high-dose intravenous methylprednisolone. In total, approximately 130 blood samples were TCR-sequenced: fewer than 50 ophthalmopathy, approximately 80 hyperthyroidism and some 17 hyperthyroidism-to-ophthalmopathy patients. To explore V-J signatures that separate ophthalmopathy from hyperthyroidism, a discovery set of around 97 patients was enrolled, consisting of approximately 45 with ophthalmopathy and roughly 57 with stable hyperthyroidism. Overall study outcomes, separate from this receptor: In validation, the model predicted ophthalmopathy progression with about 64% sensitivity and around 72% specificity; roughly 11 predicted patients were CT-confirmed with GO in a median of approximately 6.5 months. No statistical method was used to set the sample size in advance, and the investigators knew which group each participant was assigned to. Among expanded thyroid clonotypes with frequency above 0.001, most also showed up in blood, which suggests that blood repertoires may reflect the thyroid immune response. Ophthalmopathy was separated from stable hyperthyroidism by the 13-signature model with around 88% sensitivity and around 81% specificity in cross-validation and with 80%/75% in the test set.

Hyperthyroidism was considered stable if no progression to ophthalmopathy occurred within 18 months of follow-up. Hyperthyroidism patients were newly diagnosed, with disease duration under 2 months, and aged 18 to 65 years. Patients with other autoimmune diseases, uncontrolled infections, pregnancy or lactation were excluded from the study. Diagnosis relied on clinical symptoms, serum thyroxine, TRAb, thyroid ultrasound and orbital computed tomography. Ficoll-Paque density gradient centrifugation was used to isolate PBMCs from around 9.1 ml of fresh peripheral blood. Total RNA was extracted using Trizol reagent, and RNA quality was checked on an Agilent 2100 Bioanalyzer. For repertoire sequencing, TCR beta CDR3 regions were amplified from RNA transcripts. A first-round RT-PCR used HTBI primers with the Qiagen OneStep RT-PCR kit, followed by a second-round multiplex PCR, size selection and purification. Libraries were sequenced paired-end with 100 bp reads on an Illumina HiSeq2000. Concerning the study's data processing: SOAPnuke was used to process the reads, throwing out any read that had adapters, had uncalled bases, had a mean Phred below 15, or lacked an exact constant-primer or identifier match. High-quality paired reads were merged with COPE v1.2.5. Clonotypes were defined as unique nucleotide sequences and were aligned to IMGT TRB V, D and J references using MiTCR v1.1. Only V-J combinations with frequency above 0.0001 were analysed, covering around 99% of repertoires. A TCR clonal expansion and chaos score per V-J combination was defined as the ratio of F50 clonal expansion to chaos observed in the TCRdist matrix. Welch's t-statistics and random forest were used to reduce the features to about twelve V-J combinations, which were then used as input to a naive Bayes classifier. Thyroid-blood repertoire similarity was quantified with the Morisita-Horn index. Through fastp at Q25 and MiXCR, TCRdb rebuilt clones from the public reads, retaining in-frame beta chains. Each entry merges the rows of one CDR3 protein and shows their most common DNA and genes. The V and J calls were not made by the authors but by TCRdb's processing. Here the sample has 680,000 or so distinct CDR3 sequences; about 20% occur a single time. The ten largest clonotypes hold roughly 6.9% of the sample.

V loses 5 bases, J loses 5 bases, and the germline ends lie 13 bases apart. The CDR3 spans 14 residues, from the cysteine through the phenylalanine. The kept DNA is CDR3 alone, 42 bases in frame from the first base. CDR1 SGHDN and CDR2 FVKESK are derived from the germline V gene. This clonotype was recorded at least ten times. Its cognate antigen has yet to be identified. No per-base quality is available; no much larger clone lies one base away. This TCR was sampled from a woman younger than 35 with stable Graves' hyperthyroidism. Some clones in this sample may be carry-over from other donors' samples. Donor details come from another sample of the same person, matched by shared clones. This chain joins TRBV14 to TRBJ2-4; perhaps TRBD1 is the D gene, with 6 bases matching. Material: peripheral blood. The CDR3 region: CASSRGRQENIQYF. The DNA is TGTGCCAGCAGCAGGGGGAGACAGGAAAACATTCAGTACTTC.